Below, 27 T cell receptor beta chains from the same sample are listed, as sequenced in a study of technical replicates of blood from a handful of donors. Generated by immunoSEQ multiplex PCR, the TCRdb table keeps only in-frame clones and is missing some. The data hold 60,000 to 90,000 clones, with around 90% observed a single time. Sequencing was performed on T cells isolated from PBMCs. The source of these receptors is a human donor in good health.

The CDR3 bases are TGCAGCGTTGTGTCAGGTTATAGCAATCAGCCCCAGCATTTT. This encodes CSVVSGYSNQPQHF. The chain combines TRBV29-1 with TRBJ1-5; no definite D call. CDR1 is SQVTM, CDR2 ANQGSEA, per germline. V was clipped by 4 bases and J by 0 bases, with 10 bases between them. This CDR3 region has 14 residues.

V is TRBV11-3 and J is TRBJ2-1; possibly TRBD2 for D (6 bases). Trimming took off 5 bases at V and 5 bases at J, with 13 bases between the two ends. The CDR3 is 14 amino acids. Germline V gives CDR1 SGHNT, CDR2 YENEEA. This CDR3 is CASSPGLMNNEQFF. The CDR3 DNA reads as TGTGCCAGCAGCCCAGGACTAATGAACAATGAGCAGTTCTTC.

The rearrangement uses TRBV7-2 and TRBJ1-3; TRBD1 might be the D (6 bases). Trimming left V 5 bases short and J 4 bases short, with 15 bases between. Germline-derived CDR1 and CDR2 are SGHTA and FQGNSA. The CDR3 is made up of 15 amino acids. CDR3 protein: CASSPGQPSGNTIYF. Here the CDR3 DNA reads TGTGCCAGCAGCCCGGGACAACCATCCGGAAACACCATATATTTT.

This chain uses TRBV9 with TRBJ2-3, with 8 bases identical to TRBD2. CDR1 and CDR2 from the germline V gene are SGDLS and YYNGEE. The CDR3 runs 15 residues. Losses at the gene ends were 0 bases for V and 2 bases for J; bases not matched to a gene: 2. The CDR3 bases are TGTGCCAGCAGCGTAGCGGGAGGGTACACAGATACGCAGTATTTT. It is translated as CASSVAGGYTDTQYF.

The rearrangement uses TRBV5-1 and TRBJ2-7; 10 bases map to TRBD2. From germline, CDR1 is SGHRS and CDR2 YFSETQ. Unmatched junction bases numbered 7, after V lost 2 bases and J lost 5 bases. The CDR3 loop spans 15 amino acids. CDR3 in amino acids: CASSFLSGRANEQYF. The CDR3 DNA sequence: TGCGCCAGCAGCTTTCTCAGCGGGAGGGCCAACGAGCAGTACTTC. The whole variable domain, filled in from reference TRBV5-1 and TRBJ2-7, reads KAGVTQTPRYLIKTRGQQVTLSCSPISGHRSVSWYQQTPGQGLQFLFEYFSETQRNKGNFPGRFSGRQFSNSRSEMNVSTLELGDSALYLCASSFLSGRANEQYFGPGTRLTVT.

V usage is TRBV6-6 and J usage is TRBJ2-2; D is ambiguous. Germline V CDR1 and CDR2: MNHNY, SVGAGI (reference sequence). This CDR3 spans 11 amino acids. V lost 6 bases to trimming and J lost 4 bases, with 3 bases between them. The CDR3 DNA sequence: TGTGCCAGCAGCCGCACCGGGGAGCTGTTTTTT. This translates into CASSRTGELFF.

The chain joins TRBV29-1 to TRBJ2-4; 8 bases agree with TRBD2. CDR3 length equals 14 residues. Germline CDR1 and CDR2: SQVTM and ANQGSEA. Germline trimming cut 4 bases from V and 8 bases from J; bases unmatched to any gene: 10. The CDR3, as DNA: TGCAGCGTTGTCGGGCTAGCGGGTGGATACATTCAGTACTTC. Translated, it gives CSVVGLAGGYIQYF.

The rearrangement joins TRBV7-9 to TRBJ2-7; the match to TRBD1 covers 10 bases. The junction had 7 bases not matched to a gene; V was cut back by 5 bases and J by 3 bases. This CDR3 comprises 15 residues. Germline-derived CDR1 and CDR2 are SEHNR and FQNEAQ (reference sequence). CDR3 nucleotides: TGTGCCAGCAGCGGCCGGGACAGGGGTATCTACGAGCAGTACTTC. It yields the protein CASSGRDRGIYEQYF.

The chain links TRBV18 to TRBJ2-7; 11 bases are a match to TRBD1. V dropped 3 bases and J dropped 3; count of bases not matched to a gene: 4. CDR1 and CDR2 from the germline V gene are KGHSH and LQKENI. The CDR3 sequence is 15 residues long. CDR3 nucleotides: TGTGCCAGCTCACCTGGGGGACAGGGGGACTACGAGCAGTACTTC. Its protein product is CASSPGGQGDYEQYF.

The gene calls are TRBV7-9 and TRBJ1-1, with no clear D. CDR3 length equals 12 residues. V was clipped by 3 bases and J by 2 bases, with 4 bases between them. Germline values: CDR1 SEHNR, CDR2 FQNEAQ (reference sequence). The CDR3 nucleotides read TGTGCCAGCAGCTTCCTTAACACTGAAGCTTTCTTT. Its protein is CASSFLNTEAFF.

The V gene is TRBV2, the J gene TRBJ1-2, with TRBD1 as a possible D gene (5 bases). There are 14 residues in the CDR3. The ends were cut back, 3 bases at V and 4 bases at J, with 12 bases in the middle. Germline values: CDR1 SNHLY, CDR2 FYNNEI. The CDR3 coding sequence is TGTGCCAGCAGTGATAGGCAGGGCTTCTATGGCTACACCTTC. As protein: CASSDRQGFYGYTF.

CDR3 sequence (DNA): TGTGCCAGCAGCCACGAGACAGGGGCGGGTGAGCAGTTCTTC. It translates to CASSHETGAGEQFF. The chain has TRBV4-2 and TRBJ2-1; the match to TRBD1 covers 8 bases. Germline values: CDR1 LGHNA, CDR2 YNFKEQ. V was pared by 3 bases and J by 9 bases, with 7 bases of the junction left unmatched. This CDR3 region has 14 residues.

The chain links TRBV7-9 to TRBJ2-5; 9 nucleotides match TRBD2. Germline V gene sequence: CDR1 SEHNR, CDR2 FQNEAQ (reference sequence). After removal of 5 bases from V and 4 bases from J, the junction contained 8 bases not matched to a gene. This CDR3 has 15 amino acids. In nucleotides, the CDR3 is TGTGCCAGCAGCCCCCGGACTAGCGAAGGAGAGACCCAGTACTTC. Translated, it gives CASSPRTSEGETQYF.

The chain couples TRBV2 to TRBJ2-4; 7 bases fit TRBD1. Germline V gene lookup returns CDR1 SNHLY and CDR2 FYNNEI. The length of the CDR3 is 13 residues. Trimming took 6 bases from V and 7 from J; bases not matched to a gene: 6. In nucleotides, the CDR3 is TGTGCCAGCAGGACAGGGCTAAGGAACATTCAGTACTTC. It translates to CASRTGLRNIQYF.

This chain joins TRBV6-1 and TRBJ1-5; 7 bases match TRBD1. V shed 7 bases, J shed 3 bases, and the junction held 6 bases outside the gene matches. This CDR3 spans 14 amino acids. Germline lookup yields CDR1 MNHNS and CDR2 SASEGT. CDR3 coding DNA: TGTGCCAGCAAGGAGGGACAGATCAATCAGCCCCAGCATTTT. This gives the protein CASKEGQINQPQHF.

The chain is built from TRBV10-3 and TRBJ2-1; 9 positions match TRBD2. V shed 4 bases, J shed 6 bases, and the junction held 4 bases outside the gene matches. Germline V gene lookup returns CDR1 ENHRY and CDR2 SYGVKD. The CDR3 totals 14 residues. The CDR3 here is CAISGSGSSNEQFF. The CDR3 DNA sequence: TGTGCCATCAGTGGTAGCGGGAGTTCCAATGAGCAGTTCTTC.

The rearrangement uses TRBV29-1 and TRBJ2-7; D is uncertain. CDR3 size: 16 residues. With 6 bases removed from V and 1 base from J, the gap between germline ends came to 22 bases. The germline V gene has CDR1 SQVTM and CDR2 ANQGSEA. CDR3: CSVLGPTTEKSYEQYF. The DNA for the CDR3 is TGCAGCGTCCTAGGCCCGACGACCGAAAAATCCTACGAGCAGTACTTC.

The chain combines TRBV2 with TRBJ1-1; a weak D match, TRBD1 (6 bases). CDR1 and CDR2 (germline): SNHLY, FYNNEI. The CDR3 loop spans 13 amino acids. The V end was cut by 6 bases, the J end by 4 bases, with 12 bases between. In DNA form, the CDR3 reads TGTGCCAGCAGGCAGGGGTTGGGCACTGAAGCTTTCTTT. This gives the protein CASRQGLGTEAFF.

V is TRBV27 and J is TRBJ2-1; 7 positions match TRBD1. With 5 bases clipped from V and 0 bases from J, the junction kept 13 bases outside the gene matches. The CDR3 contains 18 residues. Per germline, CDR1 MNHEY and CDR2 SMNVEV (reference sequence). As DNA, the CDR3 is TGTGCCAGCAGTATTCTTACCGCCAGGGGGAGCTCCTACAATGAGCAGTTCTTC. Translated, it gives CASSILTARGSSYNEQFF.

V and J are TRBV9 and TRBJ1-2; D not resolved. CDR1 and CDR2 (germline): SGDLS, YYNGEE. Trimming took 0 bases from V and 7 from J, leaving 19 bases between them. This CDR3 contains 16 residues. As DNA, the CDR3 is TGTGCCAGCAGCGTAGCTCCCGCTGAGACCCGGGGTGGCTACACCTTC. Its translation: CASSVAPAETRGGYTF.

This clone was picked up a small number of times. The chain couples TRBV5-1 to TRBJ1-4; no definite D call. The CDR3 length is 14 residues. With 6 bases removed from V and 8 bases from J, the gap between germline ends came to 17 bases. Germline-derived CDR1 and CDR2 are SGHRS and YFSETQ. The CDR3 loop reads CASTPTWPGEKLFF. The CDR3 DNA is TGCGCCAGCACCCCCACATGGCCTGGCGAAAAACTGTTTTTT.

The genes are TRBV9 and TRBJ1-4; D may be TRBD1 (6 bases). This CDR3 spans 16 amino acids. Trimming pared 4 bases from V and 2 bases from J, leaving 15 bases between. The germline CDR1 and CDR2 sequences are SGDLS and YYNGEE. The CDR3 is CASSPWGGPTNEKLFF. CDR3 nucleotides: TGTGCCAGCAGCCCTTGGGGGGGGCCCACTAATGAAAAACTGTTTTTT.

The CDR3 DNA follows: TGTGCCAGCAGCCCGGGAGGGGAAACAGATACGCAGTATTTT. It is translated as CASSPGGETDTQYF. The rearrangement links TRBV4-2 to TRBJ2-3, with 8 bases identical to TRBD2. Germline values: CDR1 LGHNA, CDR2 YNFKEQ. The J segment lost 3 bases and the V segment lost 4 bases, leaving 3 bases of the junction unmatched. This CDR3 spans 14 amino acids.

This chain joins TRBV4-1 and TRBJ2-1; maybe TRBD2 (5 bases). The CDR3 is made up of 14 amino acids. Trimming stripped 3 bases from V and 9 bases from J, with 15 bases between. Germline CDR1 reads MGHRA; CDR2 reads YSYEKL. The CDR3 region is CASSHLLASGEQFF. The DNA of the CDR3 is TGCGCCAGCAGCCACTTGTTAGCGTCGGGTGAGCAGTTCTTC.

The chain links TRBV29-1 to TRBJ2-5; the match to TRBD2 covers 8 bases. Germline-derived CDR1 and CDR2 are SQVTM and ANQGSEA. The CDR3 covers 14 residues. With V trimmed by 4 bases and J by 2 bases, 6 bases remained unmatched. As DNA, the CDR3 is TGCAGCGTTGGCGGGGGGTATAAGCAAGAGACCCAGTACTTC. This sequence encodes CSVGGGYKQETQYF.

This clone is a singleton in its sample. The V call is TRBV5-1, the J call TRBJ1-1; D is unclear. The CDR3 covers 11 residues. The V end was cut by 5 bases, the J end by 5 bases, with 7 bases between. Per the germline V gene, CDR1 is SGHRS and CDR2 is YFSETQ. The CDR3 spells CASRRETEAFF. The CDR3 bases are TGCGCCAGCAGGAGGGAGACTGAAGCTTTCTTT.

In this sample, this clone turned up once. The CDR3 reads CASSRGLDTGELFF. CDR3 coding DNA: TGTGCCAGTAGTAGGGGACTAGACACCGGGGAGCTGTTTTTT. The chain joins TRBV19 to TRBJ2-2; 8 bases line up with TRBD2. The germline gives CDR1 LNHDA, CDR2 SQIVND (reference sequence). V lost 4 bases and J lost 3; bases outside the gene matches: 1. There are 14 residues in the CDR3.